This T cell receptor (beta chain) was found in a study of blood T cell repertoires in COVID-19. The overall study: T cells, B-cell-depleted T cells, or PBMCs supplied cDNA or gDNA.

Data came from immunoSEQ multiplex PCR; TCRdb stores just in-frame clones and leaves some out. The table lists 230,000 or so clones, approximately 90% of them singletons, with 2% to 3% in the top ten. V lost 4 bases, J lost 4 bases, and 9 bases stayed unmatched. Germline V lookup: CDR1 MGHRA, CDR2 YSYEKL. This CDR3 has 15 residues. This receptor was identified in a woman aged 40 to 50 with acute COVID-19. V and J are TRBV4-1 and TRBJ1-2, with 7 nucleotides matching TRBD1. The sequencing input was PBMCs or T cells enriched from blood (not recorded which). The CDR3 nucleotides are TGCGCCAGCAGCCCCCCAGGGGGTGGTAGCTATGGCTACACCTTC. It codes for CASSPPGGGSYGYTF.